A selection of T cell receptor beta chains follows, all from one sample in a study of vaccination and CD4 T cells after COVID-19. TCRdb redid the calling of the PCR reads with MiXCR, one entry per CDR3 protein. The sample lists some 7,600 distinct CDR3 sequences, 20% occurring once. Their cognate antigens are unknown. The sample was CD4+ T cells from blood, cultured in vitro, taken after SARS-CoV-2 vaccination. These receptors originate from a human donor who had recovered from COVID-19. Both conserved end residues are part of each CDR3. D genes are given only for firm matches. Not every row has a clone size; where given, it reads once, few, many or a size class.

TRBJ1-5 - medium-sized TRBV7-9 TGTGCCAGCAGCTTAGACGGTAATCAGCCCCAGCATTTT CASSLDGNQPQHF
TRBJ1-2 TRBD1 - TRBV12-3/TRBV12-4 TGTGCCAGCAGTACCGAGGGGGCGCGGGGCTACACCTTC CASSTEGARGYTF
TRBJ2-2 TRBD1 once TRBV6-5 TGTGCCAGCAGTTCCAGGGGGTTCGACACCGGGGAGCTGTTTTTT CASSSRGFDTGELFF
TRBJ2-7 - - TRBV10-3 TGTGCCATCAGTGACCACAATCTTGGGCCCTCCTACGAGCAGTACTTC CAISDHNLGPSYEQYF
TRBJ1-5 - - TRBV10-1 TGCGCCAGCAGTGAGGACTGGGGAGTAGTGACCGCTGGCAATCAGCCCCAGCATTTT CASSEDWGVVTAGNQPQHF
TRBJ2-5 - few TRBV28 TGTGCCAGCAGTTTCTCCGGGGGAGAGACCCAGTACTTC CASSFSGGETQYF
TRBJ2-1 - - TRBV6-5 TGTGCCAGCAGTTACTCGACCCAGGGGAACAATGAGCAGTTCTTC CASSYSTQGNNEQFF
TRBJ1-1 TRBD1 few TRBV7-2 TGTGCCAGCAGCTTAACCGGGACAGGGACGAACACTGAAGCTTTCTTT CASSLTGTGTNTEAFF
TRBJ2-1 - few TRBV5-8 TGTGCCAGCAGGACGTACCCAGCGGCTCGCTACAATGAGCAGTTCTTC CASRTYPAARYNEQFF
TRBJ1-5 - medium-sized TRBV20-1 TGCAGTGCTAGAGATCGGGCAGTTAATCAGCCCCAGCATTTT CSARDRAVNQPQHF
TRBJ2-5 TRBD2 medium-sized TRBV6-1 TGTGCCAGCAGTAGCGGGACTAGCGGGAGAGAGACCCAGTACTTC CASSSGTSGRETQYF
TRBJ1-6 - medium-sized TRBV11-1 TGTGCCAGCAGCTTAGGATGGACAGCCTCACCCCTCCACTTT CASSLGWTASPLHF
TRBJ1-6 - few TRBV28 TGTGCCAGCAGTCCCATGGGAGGGTTAGGTAGGAATTCACCCCTCCACTTT CASSPMGGLGRNSPLHF
TRBJ2-5 TRBD2 medium-sized TRBV15 TGTGCCACCAGCAGAGTAGCGGGGGGCGGAGGGACCCAGTACTTC CATSRVAGGGGTQYF
TRBJ2-6 - few TRBV19 TGTGCCAGTATGGATCGTAAGAGCTCTGGGGCCAACGTCCTGACTTTC CASMDRKSSGANVLTF
TRBJ2-7 TRBD2 - TRBV10-3 TGTGCCATCAGTGAGTCGGGGTCGGGGGGCTCCTACGAGCAGTACTTC CAISESGSGGSYEQYF
TRBJ1-1 - - TRBV12-3/TRBV12-4 TGTGCCAGCAGTTTACAGGAGGTCACTGAAGCTTTCTTT CASSLQEVTEAFF
TRBJ1-5 TRBD1 few TRBV19 TGTGCCAGTATCCTGACAGGGGCCAGCAATCAGCCCCAGCATTTT CASILTGASNQPQHF
TRBJ2-2 - medium-sized TRBV7-8 TGTGCCAGCAGCGGGTCGGGGAACACCGGGGAGCTGTTTTTT CASSGSGNTGELFF
TRBJ2-5 - medium-sized TRBV6-4 TGTGCCAGCAGTCCCTCGCGGGACCAAGAGACCCAGTACTTC CASSPSRDQETQYF
TRBJ2-3 TRBD2 few TRBV19 TGTGCCAGTAGTACCTGGACTAGCGGGAGGACAGATACGCAGTATTTT CASSTWTSGRTDTQYF
TRBJ1-5 - medium-sized TRBV7-2 TGTGCCAGCAGCCTACGGGGTCAGCCCCAGCATTTT CASSLRGQPQHF
TRBJ2-7 TRBD1 - TRBV11-1 TGTGCCAGCAGCTCCCGGCCGGGACAGGGAAAAGACGAGCAGTACTTC CASSSRPGQGKDEQYF
TRBJ1-5 TRBD1 few TRBV15 TGTGCCACCAGCAGAGATCAAAATGGGGCTGCGGGACAGGCCAATCAGCCCCAGCATTTT CATSRDQNGAAGQANQPQHF